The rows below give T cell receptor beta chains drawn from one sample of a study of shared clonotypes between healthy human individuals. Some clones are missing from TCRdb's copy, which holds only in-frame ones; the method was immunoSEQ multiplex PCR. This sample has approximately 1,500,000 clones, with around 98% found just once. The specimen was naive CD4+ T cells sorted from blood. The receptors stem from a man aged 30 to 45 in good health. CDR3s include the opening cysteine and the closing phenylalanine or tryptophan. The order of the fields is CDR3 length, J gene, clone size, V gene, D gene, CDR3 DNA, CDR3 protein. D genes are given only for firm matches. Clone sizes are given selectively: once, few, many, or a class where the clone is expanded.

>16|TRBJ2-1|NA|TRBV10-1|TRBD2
TGCGCCAGCAGTGAGTCAAGACTAGCGGCCTACAATGAGCAGTTCTTC
CASSESRLAAYNEQFF
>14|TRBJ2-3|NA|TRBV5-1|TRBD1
TGCGCCAGCAGTCTCGGACAGGCCACAGATACGCAGTATTTT
CASSLGQATDTQYF
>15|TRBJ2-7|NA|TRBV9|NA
TGTGCCAGCAGCGTAGCCCCACAGGGCCCCCACGAGCAGTACTTC
CASSVAPQGPHEQYF
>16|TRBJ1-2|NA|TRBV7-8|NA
TGTGCCAGCAGCTTATCATCAGGACGGATTAACTATGGCTACACCTTC
CASSLSSGRINYGYTF
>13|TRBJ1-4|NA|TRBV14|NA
TGTGCCAGCAGCCAAGGAGGCAGAGAAAAACTGTTTTTT
CASSQGGREKLFF
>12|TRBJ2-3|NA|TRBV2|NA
TGTGCCAGCAGTGAGCTAACAGATACGCAGTATTTT
CASSELTDTQYF
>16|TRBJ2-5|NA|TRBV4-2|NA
TGTGCCAGCAGCCAAGTACCGGGGAAAGGACAAGAGACCCAGTACTTC
CASSQVPGKGQETQYF
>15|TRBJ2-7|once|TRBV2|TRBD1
TGTGCCAGCATTCCGGGACAGGGCGTAACCTACGAGCAGTACTTC
CASIPGQGVTYEQYF
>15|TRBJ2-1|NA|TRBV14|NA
TGTGCCAGCAGTCGCCGGACGGGCGCCTACAATGAGCAGTTCTTC
CASSRRTGAYNEQFF
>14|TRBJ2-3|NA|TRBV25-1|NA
TGTGCCAGCAGTCCCAGACCCTTAGCAAATACGCAGTATTTT
CASSPRPLANTQYF
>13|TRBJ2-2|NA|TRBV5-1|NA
TGCGCCAGCAGCGGGCGGCACACCGGGGAGCTGTTTTTT
CASSGRHTGELFF
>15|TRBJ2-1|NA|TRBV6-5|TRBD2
TGTGCCAGCAGAAAGCGGGAAGTTTTAGGGAATGAGCAGTTCTTC
CASRKREVLGNEQFF
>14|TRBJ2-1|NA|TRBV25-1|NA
TGTGCCAGCAGTGGCAGGGGCTCGTACAATGAGCAGTTCTTC
CASSGRGSYNEQFF
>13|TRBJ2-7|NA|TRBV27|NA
TGTGCCAGCAGTCGGCTGGGGTACTACGAGCAGTACTTC
CASSRLGYYEQYF
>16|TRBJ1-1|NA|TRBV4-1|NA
TGCGCCAGCAGATGGGATCCAACACGCATGAACACTGAAGCTTTCTTT
CASRWDPTRMNTEAFF
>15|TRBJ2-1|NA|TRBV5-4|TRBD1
TGTGTCAGCAGCTTGGGGACAGGGTTTCGCGATGAGCAGTTCTTC
CVSSLGTGFRDEQFF
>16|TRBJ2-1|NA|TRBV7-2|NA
TGTGCCAGCAGCTCGACGGGACTCCATCTAAACAATGAGCAGTTCTTC
CASSSTGLHLNNEQFF
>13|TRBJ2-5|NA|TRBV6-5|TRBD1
TGTGCCAGCAGTTATCTGACAGGGGGGACCCAGTACTTC
CASSYLTGGTQYF
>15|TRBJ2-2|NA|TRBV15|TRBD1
TGTGCCACCAGCAGAGATACAGGGGCGGTCGGGGAGCTGTTTTTT
CATSRDTGAVGELFF
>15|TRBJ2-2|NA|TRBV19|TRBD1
TGTGCCAGTAGTATGGGACAGGTTAACACCGGGGAGCTGTTTTTT
CASSMGQVNTGELFF
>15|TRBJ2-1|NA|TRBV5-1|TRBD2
TGCGCCAGCAGCTCTCCGGGACTAGACAACAATGAGCAGTTCTTC
CASSSPGLDNNEQFF
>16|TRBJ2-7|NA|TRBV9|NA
TGTGCCAGCAGCGTAGGGCCCCCACGGGGTAACTACGAGCAGTACTTC
CASSVGPPRGNYEQYF
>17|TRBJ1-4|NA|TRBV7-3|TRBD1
TGTGCCAGCAGCTTAAGGGACAGGGGAGTGAAAAATGAAAAACTGTTTTTT
CASSLRDRGVKNEKLFF
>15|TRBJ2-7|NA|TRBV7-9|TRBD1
TGTGCCAGCAGCTTAGCGGGGAGCGGCAGGGGGCAGCGGTACTTC
CASSLAGSGRGQRYF
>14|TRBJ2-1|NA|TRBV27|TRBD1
TGTGCCAGCAGCATTCCGGGACAGGGGCGTGAGCAGTTCTTC
CASSIPGQGREQFF
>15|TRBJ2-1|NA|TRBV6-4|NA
TGTGCCAGCAGTGACTCCTTCGGGAGTATGAATGAGCAGTTCTTC
CASSDSFGSMNEQFF
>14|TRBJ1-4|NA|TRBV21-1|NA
TGTGCCAGCAGCAAACGGCGGGAGGGTGAAAAACTGTTTTTT
CASSKRREGEKLFF
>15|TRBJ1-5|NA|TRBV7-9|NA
TGTGCCAGCGGCGACCGGGACCCCGGCGGTAAGCCCCAGCATTTT
CASGDRDPGGKPQHF
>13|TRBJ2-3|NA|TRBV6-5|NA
TGTGCCAGCAGGGAATACTACACAGATACGCAGTATTTT
CASREYYTDTQYF
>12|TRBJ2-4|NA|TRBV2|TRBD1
TGTGCCATCGGGACAGACAAAAACATTCAGTACTTC
CAIGTDKNIQYF
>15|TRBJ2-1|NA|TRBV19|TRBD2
TGTGCCAGTACCAGCAGGCTAGCGGGACACAATGAGCAGTTCTTC
CASTSRLAGHNEQFF
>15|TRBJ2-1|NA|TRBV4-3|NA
TGCGCCAGCAGCCAAGGGACAGGAGGGTTTTTTGAGCAGTTCTTC
CASSQGTGGFFEQFF
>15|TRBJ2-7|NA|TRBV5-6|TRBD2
TGTGCCAGCAGCACTAGCGGGCTACCCTCCTACGAGCAGTACTTC
CASSTSGLPSYEQYF
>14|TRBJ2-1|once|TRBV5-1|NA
TGCGCCAGCAGCTCCGAGCCATCTAACAATGAGCAGTTCTTC
CASSSEPSNNEQFF
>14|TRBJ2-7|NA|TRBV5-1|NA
TGCGCCAGCAGCTTGGTGAGGGGTAGCCACGAGCAGTACTTC
CASSLVRGSHEQYF
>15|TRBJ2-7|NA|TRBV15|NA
TGTGCCACCAGCCGAATGAGCTCAGGGGTTTACGAGCAGTGCTTC
CATSRMSSGVYEQCF
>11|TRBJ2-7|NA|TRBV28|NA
TGTGCCAGCAGTGTAACGTACGAGCAGTACTTC
CASSVTYEQYF
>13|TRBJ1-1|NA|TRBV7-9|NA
TGTGCCAGCAGCTTAGTGATGAACACTGAAGCTTTCTTT
CASSLVMNTEAFF
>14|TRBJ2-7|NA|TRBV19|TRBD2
TGTGCCAGTATGTCGGGAGGGATCCCCTACGAGCAGTACTTC
CASMSGGIPYEQYF
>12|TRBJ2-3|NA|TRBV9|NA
TGTGCCAGCAGTCCCTCCCTGGGTACGCAGTATTTT
CASSPSLGTQYF
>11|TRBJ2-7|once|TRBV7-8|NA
TGTGCCAGCAGCTTAAGTTACGAGCAGTACTTC
CASSLSYEQYF
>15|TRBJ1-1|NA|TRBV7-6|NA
TGTGCCAGCAGCTTAGTGCAGGGGCCGGACACTGAAGCTTTCTTT
CASSLVQGPDTEAFF